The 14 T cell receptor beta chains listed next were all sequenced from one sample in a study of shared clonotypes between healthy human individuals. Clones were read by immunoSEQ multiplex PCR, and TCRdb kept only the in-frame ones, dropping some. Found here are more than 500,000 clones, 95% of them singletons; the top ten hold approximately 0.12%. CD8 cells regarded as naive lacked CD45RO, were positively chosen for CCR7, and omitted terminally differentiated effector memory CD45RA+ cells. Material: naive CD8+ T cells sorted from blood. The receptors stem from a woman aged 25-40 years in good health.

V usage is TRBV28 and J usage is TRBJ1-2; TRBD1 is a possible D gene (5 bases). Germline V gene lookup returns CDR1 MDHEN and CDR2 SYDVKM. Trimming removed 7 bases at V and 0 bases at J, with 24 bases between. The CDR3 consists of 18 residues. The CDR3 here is CASINLRDGVSANYGYTF. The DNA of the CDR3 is TGTGCCAGCATCAACCTCCGGGACGGAGTTTCAGCTAACTATGGCTACACCTTC.

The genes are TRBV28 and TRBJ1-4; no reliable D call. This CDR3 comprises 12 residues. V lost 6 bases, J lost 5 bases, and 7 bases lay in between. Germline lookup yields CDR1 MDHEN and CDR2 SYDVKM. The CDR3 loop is CASSPENEKLFF. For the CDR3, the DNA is TGTGCCAGCAGCCCTGAAAATGAAAAACTGTTTTTT.

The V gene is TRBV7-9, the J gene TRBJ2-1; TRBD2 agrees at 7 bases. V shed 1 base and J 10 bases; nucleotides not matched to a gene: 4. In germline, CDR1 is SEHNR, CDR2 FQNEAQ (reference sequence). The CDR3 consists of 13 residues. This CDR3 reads CASSLEGGIEQFF. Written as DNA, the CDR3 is TGTGCCAGCAGCTTAGAGGGAGGGATCGAGCAGTTCTTC.

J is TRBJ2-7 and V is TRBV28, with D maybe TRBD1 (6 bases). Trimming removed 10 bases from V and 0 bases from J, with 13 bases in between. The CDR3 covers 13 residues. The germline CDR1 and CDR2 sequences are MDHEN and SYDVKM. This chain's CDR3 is CATGTRSSYEQYF. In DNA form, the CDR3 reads TGTGCCACCGGGACAAGGAGCTCCTACGAGCAGTACTTC.

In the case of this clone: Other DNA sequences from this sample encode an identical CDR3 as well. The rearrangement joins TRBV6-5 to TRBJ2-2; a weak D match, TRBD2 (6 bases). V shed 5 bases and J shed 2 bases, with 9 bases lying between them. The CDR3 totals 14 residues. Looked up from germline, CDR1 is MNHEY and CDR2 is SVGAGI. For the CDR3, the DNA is TGTGCCAGCAGTCCGGGACTCAACACCGGGGAGCTGTTTTTT. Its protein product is CASSPGLNTGELFF.

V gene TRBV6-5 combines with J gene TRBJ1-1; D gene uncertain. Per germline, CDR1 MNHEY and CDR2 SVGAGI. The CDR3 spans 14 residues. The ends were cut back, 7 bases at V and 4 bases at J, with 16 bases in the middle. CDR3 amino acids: CASTIAPEGTEAFF. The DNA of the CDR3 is TGTGCCAGCACCATCGCGCCGGAGGGCACTGAAGCTTTCTTT.

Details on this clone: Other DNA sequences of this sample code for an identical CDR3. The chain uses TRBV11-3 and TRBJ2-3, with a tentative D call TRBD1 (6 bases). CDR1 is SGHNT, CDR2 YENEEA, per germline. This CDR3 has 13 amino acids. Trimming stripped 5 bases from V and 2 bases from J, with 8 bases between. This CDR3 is CASSQGTTDTQYF. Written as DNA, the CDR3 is TGTGCCAGCAGCCAGGGGACCACAGATACGCAGTATTTT.

In DNA form, the CDR3 reads TGTGCCAGTAGTATCTTGCCCGGGACAGGGGATCAGCCCCAGCATTTT. This translates into CASSILPGTGDQPQHF. This chain links TRBV19 with TRBJ1-5; TRBD1 agrees at 10 bases. This CDR3 has 16 amino acids. Looked up from germline, CDR1 is LNHDA and CDR2 is SQIVND (reference sequence). Germline trimming cut 3 bases from V and 5 bases from J; bases unmatched to any gene: 7.

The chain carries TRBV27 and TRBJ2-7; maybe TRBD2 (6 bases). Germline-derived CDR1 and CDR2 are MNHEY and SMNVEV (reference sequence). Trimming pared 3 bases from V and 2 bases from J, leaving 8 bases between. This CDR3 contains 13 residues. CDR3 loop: CASSFSGAYEQYF. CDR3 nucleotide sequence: TGTGCCAGCAGTTTTTCGGGAGCCTACGAGCAGTACTTC.

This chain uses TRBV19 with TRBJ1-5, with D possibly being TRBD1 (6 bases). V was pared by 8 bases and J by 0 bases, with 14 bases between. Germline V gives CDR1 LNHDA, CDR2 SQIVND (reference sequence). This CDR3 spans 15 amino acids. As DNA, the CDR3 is TGTGCCAGTGATCGGGACAATTATAGCAATCAGCCCCAGCATTTT. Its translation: CASDRDNYSNQPQHF.

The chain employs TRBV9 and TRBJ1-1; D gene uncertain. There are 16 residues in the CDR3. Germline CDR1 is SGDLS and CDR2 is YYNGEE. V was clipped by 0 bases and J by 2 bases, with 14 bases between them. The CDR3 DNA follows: TGTGCCAGCAGCGTAGCGGGAGGAGGAGCAAACACTGAAGCTTTCTTT. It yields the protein CASSVAGGGANTEAFF.

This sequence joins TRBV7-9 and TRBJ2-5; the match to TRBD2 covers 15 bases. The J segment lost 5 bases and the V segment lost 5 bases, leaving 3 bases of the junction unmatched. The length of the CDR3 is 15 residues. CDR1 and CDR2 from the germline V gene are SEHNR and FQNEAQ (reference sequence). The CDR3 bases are TGTGCCAGCAGCGGAGGGACTAGCGGGAGGGAGACCCAGTACTTC. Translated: CASSGGTSGRETQYF.

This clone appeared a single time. The CDR3 loop reads CASSVGLSSSYEQYF. The CDR3 DNA follows: TGCGCCAGCAGTGTCGGACTGTCGAGCTCCTACGAGCAGTACTTC. The V call is TRBV10-2, the J call TRBJ2-7; a possible D gene is TRBD2 (5 bases). V was shortened by 4 bases and J by 0 bases, with 13 bases between the two germline ends. The CDR3 has 15 residues. The germline V gene encodes CDR1 WSHSY and CDR2 SAAADI.

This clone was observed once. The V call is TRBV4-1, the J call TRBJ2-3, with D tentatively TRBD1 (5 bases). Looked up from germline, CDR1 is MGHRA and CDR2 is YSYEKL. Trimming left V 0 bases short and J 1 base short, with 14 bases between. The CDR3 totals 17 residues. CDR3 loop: CASSQEWAGYRTDTQYF. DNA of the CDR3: TGCGCCAGCAGCCAAGAATGGGCAGGGTACCGCACAGATACGCAGTATTTT.